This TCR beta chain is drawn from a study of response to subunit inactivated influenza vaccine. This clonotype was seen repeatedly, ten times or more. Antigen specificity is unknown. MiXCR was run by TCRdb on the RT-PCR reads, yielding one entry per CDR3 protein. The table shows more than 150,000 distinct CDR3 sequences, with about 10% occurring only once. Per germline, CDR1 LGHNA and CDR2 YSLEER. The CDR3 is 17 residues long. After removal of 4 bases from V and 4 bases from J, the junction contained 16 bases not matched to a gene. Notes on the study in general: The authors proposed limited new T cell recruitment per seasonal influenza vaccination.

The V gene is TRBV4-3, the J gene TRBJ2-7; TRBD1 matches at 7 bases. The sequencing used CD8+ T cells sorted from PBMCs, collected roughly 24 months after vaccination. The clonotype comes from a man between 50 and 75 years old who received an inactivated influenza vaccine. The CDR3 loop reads CASSRPRLGTEEYEQYF. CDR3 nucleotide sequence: TGCGCCAGCAGCCGCCCAAGACTCGGGACAGAGGAATACGAGCAGTACTTC.